These 25 T cell receptor beta chains share one sample of origin, sequenced in a study of T cells in narcolepsy. Profiled with immunoSEQ multiplex PCR; TCRdb holds only in-frame clones, not every one. The sample holds about 40,000 clones, around 89% seen once. The sample comprised CD45RA- memory CD4+ T cells from PBMCs. These receptors were taken from a human donor with narcolepsy.

There are a few counts of this clone. The chain couples TRBV5-1 to TRBJ1-6, with D possibly matching TRBD1 (6 bases). V gave up 0 bases and J gave up 7 bases, with 14 bases separating them. The CDR3 runs to 16 residues. Germline V gives CDR1 SGHRS, CDR2 YFSETQ. CDR3 residues: CASSLAGEVSNSPLHF. For the CDR3, the DNA is TGCGCCAGCAGCTTGGCAGGGGAAGTCTCCAATTCACCCCTCCACTTT.

This chain uses TRBV6-5 with TRBJ1-5; maybe TRBD1 (6 bases). The CDR3 sequence is 16 residues long. V shed 4 bases and J shed 0 bases, with 13 bases lying between them. Germline V gene sequence: CDR1 MNHEY, CDR2 SVGAGI. The CDR3 bases are TGTGCCAGCAGTTTTGTAGGGGGGTATAGCAATCAGCCCCAGCATTTT. This codes for CASSFVGGYSNQPQHF.

The chain is built from TRBV6-5 and TRBJ2-1; TRBD2 aligns across 8 bases. The ends lost 6 bases at V and 9 bases at J; junction bases unmatched: 7. Germline-derived CDR1 and CDR2 are MNHEY and SVGAGI. The CDR3 totals 13 residues. CDR3 in amino acids: CASSSNSGVEQFF. The CDR3 region has the DNA TGTGCCAGCAGCTCCAATAGCGGGGTTGAGCAGTTCTTC.

V gene TRBV25-1 combines with J gene TRBJ2-3; 7 bases are shared with TRBD1. CDR1 is MGHDK, CDR2 SYGVNS, per germline. CDR3 length: 12 amino acids. Unmatched junction bases numbered 1, after V lost 7 bases and J lost 3 bases. The CDR3: CASTGGTDTQYF. CDR3 DNA sequence: TGTGCCAGCACAGGGGGTACAGATACGCAGTATTTT.

The rearrangement links TRBV6-1 to TRBJ2-3, with 8 positions matching TRBD2. Germline V lookup: CDR1 MNHNS, CDR2 SASEGT. This CDR3 comprises 15 residues. The junction had 6 bases not matched to a gene; V was cut back by 3 bases and J by 4 bases. The CDR3 region is CASSDVGRVPDTQYF. The CDR3 nucleotides are TGTGCCAGCAGTGATGTCGGGAGGGTCCCAGATACGCAGTATTTT.

The chain employs TRBV7-2 and TRBJ1-1; D gene uncertain. V was shortened by 0 bases and J by 2 bases, with 4 bases between the two germline ends. The CDR3 spans 13 residues. CDR1 is SGHTA and CDR2 is FQGNSA in the germline V gene. This CDR3 is CASSLAINTEAFF. CDR3 nucleotide sequence: TGTGCCAGCAGCTTAGCGATAAACACTGAAGCTTTCTTT.

This clone has a handful of counts. The J gene is TRBJ2-1, the V gene TRBV4-2, with 10 bases that match TRBD2. The V segment lost 0 bases and the J segment 4 bases; nucleotides outside the gene matches: 3. From germline, CDR1 is LGHNA and CDR2 YNFKEQ. The CDR3 extends over 16 amino acids. The CDR3 nucleotides read TGTGCCAGCAGCCAAGAACTAGCGGGGCGGTACAATGAGCAGTTCTTC. As protein: CASSQELAGRYNEQFF.

The CDR3 coding sequence is TGTGCCAGCAGTTTAGGGAGAGGAGGTTACGAGCAGTACTTC. It yields the protein CASSLGRGGYEQYF. The chain employs TRBV27 and TRBJ2-7, with D possibly TRBD2 on 5 matching bases. The CDR3 spans 14 residues. Germline V gene lookup returns CDR1 MNHEY and CDR2 SMNVEV (reference sequence). V lost 2 bases and J 4 bases, leaving 12 bases between the germline ends.

This clone was recorded a few times. The V gene is TRBV6-5, the J gene TRBJ2-5, with 7 bases that match TRBD1. The DNA end favors TRBJ2-7, so the J call may be wrong. The CDR3 is 16 residues long. From germline, CDR1 is MNHEY and CDR2 SVGAGI. The CDR3 protein is CASSYSMTGFSYEQYF. The CDR3 DNA reads TGTGCCAGCAGTTACTCGATGACAGGGTTTTCCTACGAGCAGTACTTC.

V is TRBV21-1 and J is TRBJ2-6; TRBD2, the table's D call, lacks a check against the DNA. TRBV21-1 has pseudogene status. This CDR3 contains 15 residues. The CDR3 bases are TGTGCCAGCAGCGGTAGGCGGACTGGGGCCAACGTCCTGACTTTC. Its protein product is CASSGRRTGANVLTF.

V usage is TRBV19 and J usage is TRBJ2-4; D call uncertain. V shed 3 bases and J shed 2 bases, with 14 bases lying between them. The germline CDR1 and CDR2 sequences are LNHDA and SQIVND (reference sequence). CDR3 size: 16 residues. CDR3 sequence reads: CASSIKVAETKNIQYF. CDR3 DNA: TGTGCCAGTAGTATCAAAGTCGCAGAGACCAAAAACATTCAGTACTTC.

This rearrangement joins TRBV7-3 to TRBJ1-1, with D unresolved. Trimming took 5 bases from V and 0 from J, leaving 7 bases between them. Germline lookup yields CDR1 SGHTA and CDR2 FQGTGA. CDR3 size: 13 residues. Here the CDR3 DNA reads TGTGCCAGCAGCCCTGAACTGAACACTGAAGCTTTCTTT. Its protein product is CASSPELNTEAFF.

In its sample, this clone was seen a few times. This chain uses TRBV19 with TRBJ2-1, with 13 positions matching TRBD2. J was trimmed by 9 bases and V by 5 bases; bases with no gene match: 7. The length of the CDR3 is 15 residues. CDR1 LNHDA and CDR2 SQIVND come from the germline V gene (reference sequence). CDR3 loop: CASSLLAGGPGEQFF. The CDR3 DNA reads TGTGCCAGTAGTTTACTAGCGGGAGGGCCGGGTGAGCAGTTCTTC.

V gene TRBV16 combines with J gene TRBJ1-1; no firm D call. V was shortened by 3 bases and J by 0 bases, with 8 bases between the two germline ends. The germline gives CDR1 KGHSY, CDR2 FQNENV. CDR3 size: 14 residues. CDR3 coding DNA: TGTGCCAGCAGCCACGGACGCATGAACACTGAAGCTTTCTTT. This sequence encodes CASSHGRMNTEAFF.

As DNA, the CDR3 is TGTGCCAGCAGCGTAGGAGGGGGAGCGGCTAATGAAAAACTGTTTTTT. Amino acid sequence: CASSVGGGAANEKLFF. This chain uses TRBV9 with TRBJ1-4, with a weak D call TRBD1 (6 bases). Germline V lookup: CDR1 SGDLS, CDR2 YYNGEE. The CDR3 is 16 amino acids. The V and J ends lost 0 bases and 3 bases respectively, with 12 bases between them.

V and J are TRBV10-1 and TRBJ2-3; D unresolved. Germline V CDR1 and CDR2: WNHNN, SYGVQD (reference sequence). V was shortened by 4 bases and J by 0 bases, with 8 bases between the two germline ends. CDR3 length: 14 residues. The CDR3 spells CASSAGESTDTQYF. The CDR3 bases are TGCGCCAGCAGTGCCGGAGAGAGCACAGATACGCAGTATTTT.

V and J are TRBV4-3 and TRBJ2-1; 8 bases match TRBD2. CDR3 size: 17 residues. CDR1 and CDR2 (germline): LGHNA, YSLEER. Losses at the gene ends were 5 bases for V and 4 bases for J; bases not matched to a gene: 13. CDR3 nucleotide sequence: TGCGCCAGCAGCTTAACGTGGGGCGGGGGGAGTTACAATGAGCAGTTCTTC. As protein: CASSLTWGGGSYNEQFF.

The V gene is TRBV7-2, the J gene TRBJ1-1, with D unresolved. Per germline, CDR1 SGHTA and CDR2 FQGNSA. The CDR3 has 15 amino acids. Deletions cut 5 bases from V and 4 bases from J, with 17 bases between. The CDR3 region is CASSPIPGVFTEAFF. CDR3 in DNA: TGTGCCAGCAGCCCCATCCCCGGGGTTTTCACTGAAGCTTTCTTT.

This clone showed up just a few times. For the CDR3, the DNA is TGTGCCAGCAGTGAACATTCAGTCAGAGCCTACGAGCAGTACTTC. Residues: CASSEHSVRAYEQYF. V is TRBV6-1 and J is TRBJ2-7; D not resolved. Deletions cut 2 bases from V and 2 bases from J, with 13 bases between. From germline, CDR1 is MNHNS and CDR2 SASEGT. The CDR3 loop spans 15 amino acids.

This chain uses TRBV4-3 with TRBJ1-4; TRBD1 matches at 8 bases. The CDR3 totals 17 residues. Trimming cost V 0 bases and J 7 bases; bases outside gene matches: 10. The germline CDR1 and CDR2 sequences are LGHNA and YSLEER. DNA for the CDR3: TGCGCCAGCAGCCAAGAAATCCAGGACAGGGATGGTGAAAAACTGTTTTTT. Translating gives CASSQEIQDRDGEKLFF.

This clone was detected only a few times. The V call is TRBV19, the J call TRBJ1-2; possibly TRBD1 for D (6 bases). Trimming removed 7 bases from V and 5 bases from J, with 17 bases in between. The CDR3 spans 14 residues. Germline V CDR1 and CDR2: LNHDA, SQIVND (reference sequence). CDR3 sequence: CASKRDGGRYGYTF. CDR3 nucleotides: TGTGCCAGTAAACGGGACGGGGGCAGGTATGGCTACACCTTC. Full variable domain (rest looked up from reference TRBV19 and TRBJ1-2): DGGITQSPKYLFRKEGQNVTLSCEQNLNHDAMYWYRQDPGQGLRLIYYSQIVNDFQKGDIAEGYSVSREKKESFPLTVTSAQKNPTAFYLCASKRDGGRYGYTFGSGTRLTVV.

V and J are TRBV4-3 and TRBJ1-2; D not certain. The CDR3 loop spans 13 amino acids. The V and J ends lost 0 bases and 2 bases respectively, with 4 bases between them. Looked up from germline, CDR1 is LGHNA and CDR2 is YSLEER. CDR3 sequence reads: CASSQEPNYGYTF. The CDR3, as DNA: TGCGCCAGCAGCCAAGAGCCCAACTATGGCTACACCTTC.

V usage is TRBV7-2 and J usage is TRBJ2-5; D is undetermined. The end of the DNA fits TRBJ2-7 better, so the J call may be wrong. The CDR3 length is 15 residues. The germline gives CDR1 SGHTA, CDR2 FQGNSA. CDR3 protein: CASSSRPGRGYEQYF. The CDR3 region has the DNA TGTGCCAGCAGCTCACGGCCCGGAAGAGGATACGAGCAGTACTTC.

The chain joins TRBV5-1 to TRBJ1-2; D remains unclear. The CDR3 is made up of 15 amino acids. The ends were cut back, 0 bases at V and 0 bases at J, with 9 bases in the middle. Germline CDR1 reads SGHRS; CDR2 reads YFSETQ. The CDR3 DNA is TGCGCCAGCAGCTTGGTGGCAAATGCTAACTATGGCTACACCTTC. This encodes CASSLVANANYGYTF.

V and J are TRBV7-3 and TRBJ2-2; possibly TRBD1 for D (5 bases). The V gene's germline CDR1 is SGHTA and CDR2 FQGTGA. CDR3 length: 15 amino acids. Trimming pared 5 bases from V and 5 bases from J, leaving 15 bases between. The CDR3 is CASSLQPGFTGELFF. The DNA for the CDR3 is TGTGCCAGCAGCCTACAACCAGGGTTTACCGGGGAGCTGTTTTTT.